One sample yielded the 22 T cell receptor beta chains listed below, sequenced in a study of blood T cell repertoires in COVID-19. Repertoires were generated with immunoSEQ multiplex PCR, while TCRdb's copy carries only in-frame clones and drops some. The sample lists under 300,000 clones, around 87% occurring once. Sequenced material: PBMCs or T cells enriched from blood (not recorded which). The receptors originated from a woman aged 25 to 39 with acute COVID-19.

The chain uses TRBV9 and TRBJ2-7, with a tentative D call TRBD2 (6 bases). In germline, CDR1 is SGDLS, CDR2 YYNGEE. V gave up 2 bases and J gave up 7 bases, with 13 bases separating them. This CDR3 comprises 13 residues. Here the CDR3 DNA reads TGTGCCAGCAGCGTTGCTGTTCGGGGGGAGCAGTACTTC. Amino acid sequence: CASSVAVRGEQYF.

This clone was recorded a few times. This chain joins TRBV6-1 and TRBJ2-5; the D is unclear. CDR3 size: 12 residues. The germline V and J ends were trimmed by 2 bases and 6 bases, with 7 bases remaining between them. CDR1 and CDR2 from the germline V gene are MNHNS and SASEGT. CDR3 residues: CASSELGQTQYF. The DNA of the CDR3 is TGTGCCAGCAGTGAATTGGGCCAGACCCAGTACTTC.

V is TRBV21-1 and J is TRBJ2-4; the DNA was not compared with TRBD1, the D call given in the table. TRBV21-1 is shown as a pseudogene. This CDR3 has 21 amino acids. The CDR3, as DNA: TGTGCCAGCAGCAAAGTGGTCACGACCGTTTTGGGACAGATGTTCAAAAACATTCAGTACTTC. The encoded protein is CASSKVVTTVLGQMFKNIQYF.

The CDR3 spells CASSSTSVRTDTQYF. The CDR3 coding sequence is TGTGCCAGCAGCTCGACTAGCGTGCGCACAGATACGCAGTATTTT. The chain couples TRBV7-3 to TRBJ2-3; 8 bases align to TRBD2. With V trimmed by 4 bases and J by 1 base, 4 bases remained unmatched. The CDR3 extends over 15 amino acids. Germline V gene lookup returns CDR1 SGHTA and CDR2 FQGTGA. The full variable domain, completed using reference TRBV7-3 and TRBJ2-3, is GAGVSQTPSNKVTEKGKYVELRCDPISGHTALYWYRQSLGQGPEFLIYFQGTGAADDSGLPNDRFFAVRPEGSVSTLKIQRTERGDSAVYLCASSSTSVRTDTQYFGPGTRLTVL.

The rearrangement joins TRBV4-1 to TRBJ1-1, with TRBD1 identical over 7 bases. CDR1 and CDR2 (germline): MGHRA, YSYEKL. Trimming cost V 0 bases and J 1 base; bases outside gene matches: 2. The CDR3 is made up of 15 amino acids. CDR3 in amino acids: CASSQDSGGNTEAFF. DNA of the CDR3: TGCGCCAGCAGCCAAGATTCAGGGGGGAACACTGAAGCTTTCTTT.

The rearrangement joins TRBV5-1 to TRBJ1-2; 7 bases fit TRBD1. Trimming at V came to 4 bases and at J to 1 base, leaving 4 bases not matched to a gene. This CDR3 comprises 14 residues. Germline lookup yields CDR1 SGHRS and CDR2 YFSETQ. CDR3 residues: CASSGGQFNYGYTF. In nucleotides, the CDR3 is TGCGCCAGCAGCGGGGGACAGTTTAACTATGGCTACACCTTC. The full variable domain, rest sourced from reference TRBV5-1 and TRBJ1-2, is KAGVTQTPRYLIKTRGQQVTLSCSPISGHRSVSWYQQTPGQGLQFLFEYFSETQRNKGNFPGRFSGRQFSNSRSEMNVSTLELGDSALYLCASSGGQFNYGYTFGSGTRLTVV.

This chain uses TRBV28 with TRBJ2-3; 10 bases match TRBD1. The germline gives CDR1 MDHEN, CDR2 SYDVKM. The CDR3 sequence is 16 residues long. The junction had 7 bases not matched to a gene; V was cut back by 5 bases and J by 2 bases. The DNA for the CDR3 is TGTGCCAGCAGTCAACACGGGACAGGGGCCACAGATACGCAGTATTTT. It is translated as CASSQHGTGATDTQYF.

The rearrangement joins TRBV7-2 to TRBJ2-2; 8 bases fit TRBD2. CDR1 is SGHTA and CDR2 is FQGNSA in the germline V gene. With 4 bases clipped from V and 5 bases from J, the junction kept 9 bases outside the gene matches. The length of the CDR3 is 16 residues. The CDR3 coding sequence is TGTGCCAGCAGCTCAGGAGGCGGGAGGAAGACCGGGGAGCTGTTTTTT. Protein sequence: CASSSGGGRKTGELFF. Based on the CDR3 plus reference TRBV7-2 and TRBJ2-2, the full variable domain is GAGVSQSPSNKVTEKGKDVELRCDPISGHTALYWYRQSLGQGLEFLIYFQGNSAPDKSGLPSDRFSAERTGGSVSTLTIQRTQQEDSAVYLCASSSGGGRKTGELFFGEGSRLTVL.

V is TRBV6-1 and J is TRBJ1-6; 9 positions agree with TRBD1. J gave up 7 bases and V 4 bases, and 11 bases lay outside the gene matches. Germline assignment: CDR1 MNHNS and CDR2 SASEGT. This CDR3 comprises 17 residues. The CDR3 bases are TGTGCCAGCAGTGTAACTCGACCAGGGACAGGGAATTCACCCCTCCACTTT. This sequence encodes CASSVTRPGTGNSPLHF.

This clone is a singleton in its sample. The V gene is TRBV28, the J gene TRBJ2-7; tentatively, D is TRBD2 (6 bases). V was shortened by 5 bases and J by 3 bases, with 20 bases between the two germline ends. This CDR3 is built from 16 residues. CDR1 and CDR2 from the germline V gene are MDHEN and SYDVKM. The CDR3 DNA sequence: TGTGCCAGCAGTGAGACGGGAAATTGGCGGGACTACGAGCAGTACTTC. This translates into CASSETGNWRDYEQYF.

This CDR3 reads CASSQDFTGTGGYEQYF. CDR3 DNA sequence: TGCGCCAGCAGCCAAGATTTTACCGGGACAGGGGGTTACGAGCAGTACTTC. The rearrangement links TRBV4-3 to TRBJ2-7; 11 bases agree with TRBD1. Unmatched junction bases numbered 8, after V lost 0 bases and J lost 4 bases. Per the germline V gene, CDR1 is LGHNA and CDR2 is YSLEER. The CDR3 is 17 residues long.

This chain links TRBV28 with TRBJ2-7, with 9 bases identical to TRBD1. J lost 5 bases, V lost 6 bases, and 5 bases had no gene match. Germline assignment: CDR1 MDHEN and CDR2 SYDVKM. This CDR3 is built from 13 residues. CDR3 DNA: TGTGCCAGCAGATCGGGACAGGGTGACGAGCAGTACTTC. This gives the protein CASRSGQGDEQYF. The whole variable domain, filled in from reference TRBV28 and TRBJ2-7, reads DVKVTQSSRYLVKRTGEKVFLECVQDMDHENMFWYRQDPGLGLRLIYFSYDVKMKEKGDIPEGYSVSREKKERFSLILESASTNQTSMYLCASRSGQGDEQYFGPGTRLTVT.

The chain combines TRBV7-9 with TRBJ2-3; 14 bases agree with TRBD2. V gave up 2 bases and J gave up 4 bases; unmatched junction bases: 8. Germline V gene data show CDR1 as SEHNR and CDR2 as FQNEAQ (reference sequence). The CDR3 runs to 18 residues. The CDR3 loop reads CASSLPIGTSGRPDTQYF. The CDR3 nucleotides read TGTGCCAGCAGCTTACCCATCGGGACTAGCGGGAGACCAGATACGCAGTATTTT.

The V and J genes are TRBV30 and TRBJ2-7; a possible D gene is TRBD2 (6 bases). The germline gives CDR1 GTSNPN, CDR2 SVGIG (reference sequence). This CDR3 contains 14 residues. The V end lost 1 base, the J end lost 7 bases, and 17 bases lay between the germline ends. CDR3 protein: CAWSELGRDGEQYF. The CDR3 bases are TGTGCCTGGAGTGAGCTTGGGCGGGATGGAGAGCAGTACTTC. The full variable domain, in which reference TRBV30 and TRBJ2-7 provide the parts outside the CDR3, is SQTIHQWPATLVQPVGSPLSLECTVEGTSNPNLYWYRQAAGRGLQLLFYSVGIGQISSEVPQNLSASRPQDRQFILSSKKLLLSDSGFYLCAWSELGRDGEQYFGPGTRLTVT.

The chain links TRBV4-1 to TRBJ2-1; 8 bases fit TRBD2. Trimming took 1 base from V and 4 from J; bases not matched to a gene: 3. CDR3 length equals 15 residues. Germline loops: CDR1 MGHRA, CDR2 YSYEKL. Here the CDR3 reads CASSQGASGYNEQFF. The CDR3 DNA reads TGCGCCAGCAGCCAAGGGGCTAGCGGGTACAATGAGCAGTTCTTC.

The chain links TRBV5-6 to TRBJ1-2; D perhaps matches TRBD1 (6 bases). Germline assignment: CDR1 SGHDT and CDR2 YYEEEE. The V end lost 4 bases, the J end lost 4 bases, and 23 bases lay between the germline ends. This CDR3 is 17 amino acids long. CDR3 nucleotides: TGTGCCAGCAGCCACATTCAGGCGGGGGGGCCCTCCTATGGCTACACCTTC. As protein: CASSHIQAGGPSYGYTF.

The chain recombines TRBV24-1 with TRBJ2-1; 7 positions agree with TRBD2. CDR1 and CDR2 from the germline V gene are KGHDR and SFDVKD. The CDR3 has 13 amino acids. The V gene end was trimmed by 12 bases and the J gene end by 3 bases; junction bases not matched to a gene: 7. CDR3 nucleotides: TGTGCCGTCAGATCTAGCGGCTACAATGAGCAGTTCTTC. Its translation is CAVRSSGYNEQFF.

V gene TRBV25-1 combines with J gene TRBJ2-5; D might be TRBD2 (6 bases). Trimming shortened V by 4 bases and J by 5 bases, and 14 bases separated the two germline ends. Germline-derived CDR1 and CDR2 are MGHDK and SYGVNS. The CDR3 length is 14 residues. CDR3 in amino acids: CASSGGKTHETQYF. CDR3 nucleotide sequence: TGTGCCAGCAGTGGCGGGAAGACCCACGAGACCCAGTACTTC.

This chain links TRBV9 with TRBJ2-2; a possible D gene is TRBD1 (6 bases). This CDR3 has 16 residues. Per germline, CDR1 SGDLS and CDR2 YYNGEE. V shed 3 bases and J shed 1 base, with 13 bases lying between them. The CDR3 spells CASSGAGTQNTGELFF. The CDR3 DNA reads as TGTGCCAGCAGCGGCGCCGGGACACAGAACACCGGGGAGCTGTTTTTT.

V usage is TRBV6-1 and J usage is TRBJ2-1; 10 bases fit TRBD1. CDR1 is MNHNS, CDR2 SASEGT, per germline. CDR3 length: 15 amino acids. V lost 7 bases, J lost 8 bases, and 11 bases stayed unmatched. The CDR3 sequence is CASTHRGQGSDEQFF. CDR3 DNA sequence: TGTGCCAGCACCCACAGGGGACAGGGGAGCGATGAGCAGTTCTTC.

The J gene is TRBJ2-5, the V gene TRBV2; TRBD1 matches at 11 bases. CDR1 and CDR2 from the germline V gene are SNHLY and FYNNEI. The CDR3 consists of 14 residues. V dropped 9 bases and J dropped 9; count of bases not matched to a gene: 12. For the CDR3, the DNA is TGTGCCAGTGGGGGGGACAGGGGGTTACCCCCCCAGTACTTC. As protein: CASGGDRGLPPQYF.

The chain combines TRBV6-5 with TRBJ1-2, with D hard to call. Germline V gene data show CDR1 as MNHEY and CDR2 as SVGAGI. There are 13 residues in the CDR3. V was clipped by 8 bases and J by 0 bases, with 10 bases between them. DNA of the CDR3: TGTGCCAGCCTGACAACCGCTAACTATGGCTACACCTTC. This codes for CASLTTANYGYTF.